This T cell receptor (beta chain) was identified in a study of cytomegalovirus exposure and HLA in healthy donors. Losses at the gene ends were 4 bases for V and 5 bases for J; bases not matched to a gene: 8. The CDR3 loop spans 14 amino acids. Per the germline V gene, CDR1 is MNHEY and CDR2 is SVGAGI. The PCR had 60 Vbeta and 13 Jbeta primers. The repertoire was sequenced with immunoSEQ multiplex PCR; TCRdb's copy has only in-frame clones and lacks some. This table has over 150,000 clones, 80% to 90% appearing once. The rearrangement links TRBV6-5 to TRBJ2-7; 7 positions match TRBD1. Material: PBMCs. This TCR came from a woman younger than 45 in good health and CMV-seropositive. In nucleotides, the CDR3 is TGTGCCAGCAGTTTCCGGGACAGAAACAACGAGCAGTACTTC. Its translation: CASSFRDRNNEQYF.